This T cell receptor beta chain derives from a study of cytomegalovirus exposure and HLA in healthy donors. It was with 60 Vbeta and 13 Jbeta primers that the PCR ran. Using immunoSEQ multiplex PCR, the repertoire was profiled, and TCRdb retains in-frame clones only, with some absent. The sample holds 200,000 to 250,000 clones, under 90% seen once. CDR1 SGHTA and CDR2 FQGNSA come from the germline V gene. CDR3 size: 16 residues. Trimming shortened V by 0 bases and J by 2 bases, and 11 bases separated the two germline ends. Sequences were obtained from PBMCs. V is TRBV7-2 and J is TRBJ1-3; perhaps TRBD1 as D (5 bases). This TCR was sampled from a human donor in good health. CDR3 region: CASSLAAPGPGNTIYF. The CDR3 DNA is TGTGCCAGCAGCTTAGCGGCGCCAGGGCCTGGAAACACCATATATTTT. Full variable domain (remainder filled in from reference TRBV7-2 and TRBJ1-3): GAGVSQSPSNKVTEKGKDVELRCDPISGHTALYWYRQSLGQGLEFLIYFQGNSAPDKSGLPSDRFSAERTGGSVSTLTIQRTQQEDSAVYLCASSLAAPGPGNTIYFGEGSWLTVV.